The rows below give T cell receptor beta chains drawn from one sample of a study of vaccination and CD4 T cells after COVID-19. These TCRs are of unknown antigen specificity. TCRdb analysed the PCR reads with MiXCR anew, one entry per CDR3 protein. The repertoire holds under 20,000 distinct CDR3 sequences, roughly 31% seen once, with just under 15% in the top ten. Input material: cultured CD4+ T cells from blood. Receptors originate from a human donor with COVID-19. Each CDR3 is given with its conserved first and last residue. D genes are given only for firm matches. Expanded clones are given a class, and other clones once, few, many or no size at all.

>TRBJ2-7|.|TRBV20-1|.
CSARDVGHYEQYF
TGCAGTGCTAGGGATGTGGGACACTACGAGCAGTACTTC
>TRBJ2-7|.|TRBV14|once
CASSQDIYEQYF
TGTGCCAGCAGCCAAGATATCTACGAGCAGTACTTC
>TRBJ1-2|TRBD1|TRBV6-1|medium-sized
CASSMTGGQNGYTF
TGTGCCAGCAGTATGACAGGGGGGCAGAATGGCTACACCTTC
>TRBJ1-1|TRBD1|TRBV7-2|medium-sized
CASSLDRGTEAFF
TGTGCCAGCAGCTTGGACAGGGGGACTGAAGCTTTCTTT
>TRBJ2-4|.|TRBV6-2/TRBV6-3|few
CASRRTGGNIQYF
TGTGCCAGCAGGAGGACAGGAGGGAACATTCAGTACTTC
>TRBJ2-7|.|TRBV7-2|.
CASSLEWYEQYF
TGTGCCAGCAGCTTAGAGTGGTACGAGCAGTACTTC
>TRBJ1-1|.|TRBV21-1|.
CASSKRGGCTEAFF
TGTGCCAGCAGCAAAAGGGGGGGCTGCACTGAAGCTTTCTTT
>TRBJ2-5|TRBD2|TRBV4-3|.
CASSQQLAGRQETQYF
TGCGCCAGCAGCCAACAACTAGCGGGGCGCCAAGAGACCCAGTACTTC
>TRBJ1-4|.|TRBV20-1|.
CSARGWANEKLFF
TGCAGTGCTAGAGGGTGGGCTAATGAAAAACTGTTTTTT
>TRBJ2-1|TRBD1|TRBV7-2|few
CASSLLRQGAQNEQFF
TGTGCCAGCAGCTTACTTAGACAGGGGGCGCAGAATGAGCAGTTCTTC
>TRBJ2-4|TRBD2|TRBV9|.
CASSVDGGGDIQYF
TGTGCCAGCAGCGTAGACGGGGGGGGGGACATTCAGTACTTC
>TRBJ2-3|.|TRBV9|.
CASSVVALPADAPQYF
TGTGCCAGCAGCGTAGTAGCCCTTCCAGCTGATGCTCCGCAGTATTTT
>TRBJ1-5|.|TRBV20-1|medium-sized
CSARLSTSNQPQHF
TGCAGTGCTAGGTTGTCCACTAGCAATCAGCCCCAGCATTTT
>TRBJ1-6|.|TRBV12-3/TRBV12-4|.
CASSFNRNNSPLHF
TGTGCCAGCAGTTTTAATCGAAATAATTCACCCCTCCACTTT
>TRBJ2-7|TRBD2|TRBV20-1|.
CSAKGGLGKYEQYF
TGCAGTGCTAAGGGAGGACTAGGAAAATACGAGCAGTACTTC
>TRBJ2-2|.|TRBV20-1|medium-sized
CSARADTDTGELFF
TGCAGTGCCCGGGCGGACACCGACACCGGGGAGCTGTTTTTT
>TRBJ1-5|TRBD1|TRBV20-1|medium-sized
CSATLTGGGQPQHF
TGCAGTGCTACCTTGACAGGGGGAGGTCAGCCCCAGCATTTT
>TRBJ1-5|TRBD1|TRBV6-1|.
CASSGPGQGRNQPQHF
TGTGCCAGCAGTGGCCCCGGACAGGGTAGGAATCAGCCCCAGCATTTT